This TCR beta chain comes out of a study of T cells after yellow fever vaccination (dated by TCRdb to between 2017 and 2020). For the wider study: The SMART-Seq v4 Ultra Low Input RNA kit was used to prepare libraries from fractions with low cell numbers. To follow T-cell clones before and after both primary and booster YFV17D yellow fever vaccination, bulk TCR alpha and beta repertoires underwent longitudinal sequencing. Two healthy male donors, one aged 18 to 30 and one aged 30 to 40 years, were included in the cohort. Bulk PBMC replicates and cell subsets were isolated from blood drawn at multiple timepoints before and after both primary and secondary immunization.

This clonotype was picked up a small number of times. Its recognized antigen is unknown. No per-base quality is available; no much larger clone lies one base away. Findings and caveats that apply to the study as a whole: A small share of clonotypes occurred in both CD4 and CD8 compartments, likely arising from convergent recombination. FACS-sorted repertoires could contain abundant contaminating clonotypes from the bulk population, so computational filtering was required. Most clones expanded after primary vaccination were re-detected after the booster (about 96% of CD4 and roughly 87% of CD8), suggesting broad memory maintenance. The secondary T-cell response was weaker than the primary response but faster, peaking on day 5 instead of day 15. Only two donors were included in the study, so the extent to which the findings can be generalized is limited.

Sequences SGDLS (CDR1) and YYNGEE (CDR2) are obtained from the germline V gene. Counted from cysteine to phenylalanine, this CDR3 has 16 amino acids. The retained sequence is limited to the CDR3, 48 bases, with the frame set at the first base. V and J lose 4 bases and 1 base, and a span of 15 bases separates them. The treatment or condition label, as the study defines it: live attenuated yellow fever vaccine strain. PBMCs were isolated from peripheral blood using a standard Ficoll-Paque protocol. CD4 and CD8 T-cell fractions were isolated with Dynabeads CD4 and CD8 positive selection kits. TriZol was used to extract RNA from bulk PBMCs, from CD4 and CD8 fractions, and from dextramer-positive and dextramer-negative fractions. TCR cDNA was synthesized by 5'RACE template switching, which introduced a universal primer site and unique molecular identifiers. Priming of cDNA synthesis was performed from both the TCR alpha and TCR beta constant segments. Library amplification involved two PCR steps, and the second step added sample barcodes and sequencing adapters. Sequencing of the libraries was done on either Illumina HiSeq 2500 (2x100 bp) or NovaSeq (2x150 bp). On the study's bioinformatics: Demultiplexing of reads and collapsing into UMI consensus sequences were performed with MIGEC, and V(D)J alignment was carried out with MiXCR. Clonotypes responding to the vaccine were identified with edgeR on replicate PBMC samples, with the criteria of FDR below 0.01 and a log2 fold change above 5 up to day 15. Each bulk clonotype received a CD4 or CD8 identity based on whether the sequenced CD4 or CD8 repertoire contained that clonotype at higher abundance. TCRdb reanalyzed the raw reads on its own, using fastp at Q25 for trimming and MiXCR for clone calling, and kept in-frame beta chains. Each entry merges the rows of one CDR3 protein and shows their most common DNA and genes. TCRdb's processing, not the authors', yielded these V and J calls. The sample records about 74,000 distinct CDR3 sequences, approximately 7% of which are singletons. The ten biggest clones cover about 33% of the sample.

The chain links TRBV9 with TRBJ1-3, and the D gene may be TRBD1, 6 bases matching. This TCR was recovered from a man between 18 and 29 years old who received the YFV17D yellow fever vaccine. The sequenced sample was CD8+ T cells sorted from PBMCs, obtained 5 days after the first yellow fever vaccination. This receptor has the CDR3 CASSFTGGQSGNTIYF. Read as DNA, the sequence is TGTGCCAGCAGCTTCACCGGAGGACAGTCTGGAAACACCATATATTTT.